These 24 T cell receptor beta chains originate from one sample sequenced in a study of shared clonotypes between healthy human individuals. The method was immunoSEQ multiplex PCR; TCRdb's version includes in-frame clones alone and lacks a portion of them. The data show about 2 million clones, approximately 95% seen once. Input material: naive CD4+ T cells sorted from blood. Noted subset: CD45RA+ positively selected. These receptors were collected from a man between 18 and 35 years old in good health.

This rearrangement joins TRBV7-2 to TRBJ2-7, with 9 bases that match TRBD1. The germline gives CDR1 SGHTA, CDR2 FQGNSA. V shed 5 bases and J 3 bases; nucleotides not matched to a gene: 8. The CDR3 length is 15 residues. This CDR3 reads CASSTGTGTFYEQYF. For the CDR3, the DNA is TGTGCCAGCAGCACCGGGACAGGGACCTTCTACGAGCAGTACTTC.

This chain links TRBV7-2 with TRBJ2-6; either TRBD1 or TRBD2 may supply D (5 bases each). Per the germline V gene, CDR1 is SGHTA and CDR2 is FQGNSA. V gave up 5 bases and J gave up 11 bases, with 13 bases separating them. This CDR3 region has 13 residues. The CDR3 is CASSTGLVDVLTF. CDR3 nucleotides: TGTGCCAGCAGCACGGGGCTGGTCGACGTCCTGACTTTC.

The chain joins TRBV5-1 to TRBJ2-7, with 7 bases matching TRBD1. In germline, CDR1 is SGHRS, CDR2 YFSETQ. This CDR3 region has 18 residues. V was pared by 2 bases and J by 2 bases, with 16 bases of the junction left unmatched. CDR3 nucleotide sequence: TGCGCCAGCAGCTTCCGGGGACAGAGCCCTTCCCACACCTACGAGCAGTACTTC. It codes for CASSFRGQSPSHTYEQYF.

The V and J genes are TRBV5-1 and TRBJ1-2; D remains ambiguous. The CDR3 has 14 amino acids. Germline assignment: CDR1 SGHRS and CDR2 YFSETQ. Trimming took off 6 bases at V and 2 bases at J, with 14 bases between the two ends. The CDR3 DNA sequence: TGCGCCAGCATCAACCAGGACGGGAACTATGGCTACACCTTC. Translation: CASINQDGNYGYTF.

This clone was seen a single time. The gene calls are TRBV2 and TRBJ2-7, with D possibly TRBD1 on 6 matching bases. From germline, CDR1 is SNHLY and CDR2 FYNNEI. The CDR3 extends over 13 amino acids. Between the trimmed V and J ends, which lost 5 bases and 6 bases, there was a span of 14 bases. CDR3 in amino acids: CASSKTGEGEQYF. The CDR3 DNA sequence: TGTGCCAGCAGTAAGACAGGAGAGGGCGAGCAGTACTTC.

The genes are TRBV15 and TRBJ1-3, with 7 bases aligning to TRBD1. Germline V gene data show CDR1 as LNHNV and CDR2 as YYDKDF (reference sequence). V shed 0 bases and J 0 bases; nucleotides not matched to a gene: 2. The CDR3 sequence is 16 residues long. For the CDR3, the DNA is TGTGCCACCAGCAGAGACCGGACAGGCTCTGGAAACACCATATATTTT. It encodes CATSRDRTGSGNTIYF.

The DNA of the CDR3 is TGTGCCAGCAGCTTCTACCGGGACCCTAATTCACCCCTCCACTTT. It codes for CASSFYRDPNSPLHF. The chain couples TRBV6-5 to TRBJ1-6, with D possibly being TRBD1 (5 bases). V was shortened by 6 bases and J by 6 bases, with 15 bases between the two germline ends. CDR1 is MNHEY, CDR2 SVGAGI, per germline. The CDR3 is 15 amino acids.

The gene calls are TRBV4-1 and TRBJ2-3; no clear D. The length of the CDR3 is 13 residues. V lost 4 bases to trimming and J lost 3 bases, with 8 bases between them. Germline V CDR1 and CDR2: MGHRA, YSYEKL. Written as DNA, the CDR3 is TGCGCCAGCAGCCTGTCGCGGACAGATACGCAGTATTTT. This translates into CASSLSRTDTQYF.

The V call is TRBV7-9, the J call TRBJ2-7; D remains unclear. V was clipped by 0 bases and J by 9 bases, with 12 bases between them. The CDR3 covers 13 residues. CDR1 and CDR2 from the germline V gene are SEHNR and FQNEAQ (reference sequence). For the CDR3, the DNA is TGTGCCAGCAGCTTAGCGCTTGGGCGGCCGCAGTACTTC. The encoded protein is CASSLALGRPQYF.

V is TRBV9 and J is TRBJ2-7; a weak D match, TRBD1 (6 bases). The V end lost 3 bases, the J end lost 3 bases, and 19 bases lay between the germline ends. The CDR3 runs to 16 residues. The germline V gene has CDR1 SGDLS and CDR2 YYNGEE. The DNA of the CDR3 is TGTGCCAGCAGCGCTACCCTCAGGGGCCCTGACTACGAGCAGTACTTC. This gives the protein CASSATLRGPDYEQYF.

The gene calls are TRBV6-1 and TRBJ1-1; TRBD1 might be the D (6 bases). Germline CDR1 MNHNS, CDR2 SASEGT. There are 14 residues in the CDR3. Trimming took 7 bases from V and 5 from J, leaving 17 bases between them. The CDR3 is CASNPFEGVTEAFF. The CDR3 bases are TGTGCCAGCAATCCGTTCGAGGGGGTAACTGAAGCTTTCTTT.

The rearrangement links TRBV6-1 to TRBJ2-6; 13 positions match TRBD2. The CDR3 runs 18 residues. V trimming: 4 bases; J trimming: 3 bases; junction bases outside the gene matches: 6. Germline-derived CDR1 and CDR2 are MNHNS and SASEGT. The CDR3: CASSVRTSGSRGANVLTF. The CDR3 DNA sequence: TGTGCCAGCAGTGTGCGGACTAGCGGGAGTCGTGGGGCCAACGTCCTGACTTTC.

This sequence joins TRBV27 and TRBJ2-7; D remains unclear. Germline V gene sequence: CDR1 MNHEY, CDR2 SMNVEV (reference sequence). The CDR3 has 13 residues. The germline V and J ends were trimmed by 0 bases and 6 bases, with 9 bases remaining between them. The CDR3 DNA reads TGTGCCAGCAGTTTATCCTGGTCTGGCGAGCAGTACTTC. It is translated as CASSLSWSGEQYF.

For the CDR3, the DNA is TGCGCCAGCAGCTCCACTAGCCGGAGCTCCTACAATGAGCAGTTCTTC. Its protein product is CASSSTSRSSYNEQFF. The V call is TRBV5-1, the J call TRBJ2-1; weak D call: TRBD2 (6 bases). Trimming removed 3 bases from V and 0 bases from J, with 13 bases in between. The CDR3 runs 16 residues. Germline V gene sequence: CDR1 SGHRS, CDR2 YFSETQ.

CDR3 sequence reads: CASKKGTAQETQYF. Written as DNA, the CDR3 is TGTGCCAGCAAAAAAGGGACAGCGCAAGAGACCCAGTACTTC. The chain couples TRBV2 to TRBJ2-5; 7 bases agree with TRBD1. Trimming took 7 bases from V and 2 from J; bases not matched to a gene: 7. There are 14 residues in the CDR3. Germline assignment: CDR1 SNHLY and CDR2 FYNNEI. The entire variable domain, with the rest obtained from reference TRBV2 and TRBJ2-5, is as follows: EPEVTQTPSHQVTQMGQEVILRCVPISNHLYFYWYRQILGQKVEFLVSFYNNEISEKSEIFDDQFSVERPDGSNFTLKIRSTKLEDSAMYFCASKKGTAQETQYFGPGTRLLVL.

The rearrangement uses TRBV9 and TRBJ2-7, with TRBD2 matching 10 bases. Germline V gene lookup returns CDR1 SGDLS and CDR2 YYNGEE. V dropped 0 bases and J dropped 5; count of bases not matched to a gene: 8. This CDR3 is 16 amino acids long. DNA of the CDR3: TGTGCCAGCAGCGTAGCTGATAGCGGGAGGCTGGACGAGCAGTACTTC. Translated, it gives CASSVADSGRLDEQYF.

The rearrangement links TRBV7-9 to TRBJ2-1; D is possibly TRBD1 (6 bases). The CDR3 is 14 amino acids. Trimming cost V 6 bases and J 5 bases, with 14 bases left between them. Germline CDR1 SEHNR, CDR2 FQNEAQ (reference sequence). In DNA, the CDR3 is TGTGCCAGCAGACTCAGGGGCACGGACAATGAGCAGTTCTTC. Protein: CASRLRGTDNEQFF.

Concerning this clone itself: A single base separates this from a much larger clone, so it may be a read error. In the same sample, other DNA sequences code for this CDR3. The chain recombines TRBV19 with TRBJ1-1; D is unclear. CDR3 size: 15 residues. Trimming took off 7 bases at V and 5 bases at J, with 20 bases between the two ends. Looked up from germline, CDR1 is LNHDA and CDR2 is SQIVND (reference sequence). The CDR3 DNA reads as TGTGCCAGTAATTCGAAACTGGCCTCGGGGACTGAAGCTTTCTTT. It yields the protein CASNSKLASGTEAFF.

The chain is built from TRBV5-8 and TRBJ2-7; the D gene could be TRBD1 or TRBD2 (7 bases each). The V end was cut by 0 bases, the J end by 1 base, with 17 bases between. This CDR3 is built from 17 residues. Germline V CDR1 and CDR2: SGHTS, YDEGEE. The CDR3 loop reads CASSLGYYRGLSYEQYF. The CDR3, as DNA: TGTGCCAGCAGCTTGGGGTACTACAGGGGACTATCCTACGAGCAGTACTTC.

The V gene is TRBV6-4, the J gene TRBJ1-5; D uncertain. Germline V gene lookup returns CDR1 MRHNA and CDR2 SNTAGT. The CDR3 loop spans 14 amino acids. Trimming shortened V by 6 bases and J by 1 base, and 10 bases separated the two germline ends. The CDR3 sequence is CASSEGYSNQPQHF. CDR3 in DNA: TGTGCCAGCAGCGAAGGATACAGCAATCAGCCCCAGCATTTT.

This clone occurred once. The rearrangement uses TRBV19 and TRBJ2-5, with D unclear. From germline, CDR1 is LNHDA and CDR2 SQIVND (reference sequence). The CDR3 runs 15 residues. V was shortened by 6 bases and J by 2 bases, with 16 bases between the two germline ends. The CDR3 loop is CASSLRWVAQETQYF. The CDR3 DNA follows: TGTGCCAGTAGCCTGCGATGGGTGGCACAAGAGACCCAGTACTTC.

The chain has TRBV11-2 and TRBJ2-2, with D tentatively TRBD1 (6 bases). The CDR3 totals 15 residues. Trimming cost V 1 base and J 7 bases, with 13 bases left between them. From germline, CDR1 is SGHAT and CDR2 FQNNGV. The CDR3 DNA reads as TGTGCCAGCAGCTTAGTAAGACAGGAAGGCGGGGAGCTGTTTTTT. It yields the protein CASSLVRQEGGELFF.

Of note for this clone: The same CDR3 is also encoded by other DNA sequences in this sample. The rearrangement uses TRBV5-1 and TRBJ2-5; 7 bases map to TRBD2. Germline lookup yields CDR1 SGHRS and CDR2 YFSETQ. CDR3 size: 13 residues. Trimming cost V 2 bases and J 5 bases; bases outside gene matches: 3. The CDR3 bases are TGCGCCAGCAGCTTCGGGGGAGGGGAGACCCAGTACTTC. This sequence encodes CASSFGGGETQYF.

The chain employs TRBV10-3 and TRBJ2-3; 8 bases are shared with TRBD2. Germline-derived CDR1 and CDR2 are ENHRY and SYGVKD. The CDR3 has 15 residues. With 4 bases clipped from V and 5 bases from J, the junction kept 8 bases outside the gene matches. CDR3 sequence (DNA): TGTGCCATCAGTGCGATCAAGCGGGAGATAGATACGCAGTATTTT. Its translation is CAISAIKREIDTQYF.